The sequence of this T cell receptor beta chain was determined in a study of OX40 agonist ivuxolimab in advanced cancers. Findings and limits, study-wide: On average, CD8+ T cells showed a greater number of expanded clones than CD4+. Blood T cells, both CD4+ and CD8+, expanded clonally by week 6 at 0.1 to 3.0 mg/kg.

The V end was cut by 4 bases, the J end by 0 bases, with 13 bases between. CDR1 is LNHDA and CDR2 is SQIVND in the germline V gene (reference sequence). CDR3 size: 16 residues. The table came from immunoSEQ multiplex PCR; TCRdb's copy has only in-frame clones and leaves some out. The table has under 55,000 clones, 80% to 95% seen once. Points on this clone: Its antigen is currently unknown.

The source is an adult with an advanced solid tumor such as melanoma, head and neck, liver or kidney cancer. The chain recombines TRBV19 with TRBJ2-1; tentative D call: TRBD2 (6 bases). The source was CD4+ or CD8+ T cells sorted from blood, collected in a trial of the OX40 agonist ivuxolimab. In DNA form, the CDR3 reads TGTGCCAGTAGTAACCAGCGGGTCCTCTCCTACAATGAGCAGTTCTTC. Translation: CASSNQRVLSYNEQFF.